This T cell receptor beta chain was captured by sequencing in a study of response to subunit inactivated influenza vaccine. This clonotype has just a few counts. Its antigen is still unknown. CDR3 size: 14 residues. After removal of 6 bases from V and 2 bases from J, the junction contained 2 bases not matched to a gene. The V gene's germline CDR1 is DFQATT and CDR2 SNEGSKA (reference sequence). TCRdb reprocessed the RT-PCR reads with MiXCR, giving one entry per CDR3 protein. The table shows about 480,000 distinct CDR3 sequences, with over 9.5% occurring only once. Study conclusions and caveats: The authors proposed limited new T cell recruitment per seasonal influenza vaccination.

The specimen was PBMCs from blood, collected roughly 45 days after vaccination. The gene calls are TRBV20-1 and TRBJ2-6; 9 bases fit TRBD1. The receptor was isolated from a man over 45 who received an inactivated influenza vaccine. CDR3 region: CSARDRAGANVLTF. The CDR3 DNA reads TGCAGTGCCCGGGACAGGGCTGGGGCCAACGTCCTGACTTTC.